This entry is about one T cell receptor (beta chain). This sample is part of a study of blood T cell repertoires in COVID-19. At the level of the study: The United States, Italy and Spain were the sources of the acute and convalescent COVID-19 samples. The cDNA or gDNA used as material had been derived from T cells, B-cell-depleted T cells, or PBMCs.

Repertoires were generated with immunoSEQ multiplex PCR, while TCRdb's copy carries only in-frame clones and drops some. This sample has 120,000 or so clones, with around 83% found just once. The CDR3 loop spans 19 amino acids. CDR1 and CDR2 (germline): LNHDA, SQIVND (reference sequence). Unmatched junction bases numbered 9, after V lost 1 base and J lost 0 bases. The rearrangement joins TRBV19 to TRBJ2-4; 10 bases agree with TRBD1. This TCR was sampled from a man older than 75 with active or convalescent COVID-19. The source material was peripheral blood. CDR3 sequence (DNA): TGTGCCAGTAGTATAGCGGGACAGGGGATAGGCTTAGCCAAAAACATTCAGTACTTC. It codes for CASSIAGQGIGLAKNIQYF.